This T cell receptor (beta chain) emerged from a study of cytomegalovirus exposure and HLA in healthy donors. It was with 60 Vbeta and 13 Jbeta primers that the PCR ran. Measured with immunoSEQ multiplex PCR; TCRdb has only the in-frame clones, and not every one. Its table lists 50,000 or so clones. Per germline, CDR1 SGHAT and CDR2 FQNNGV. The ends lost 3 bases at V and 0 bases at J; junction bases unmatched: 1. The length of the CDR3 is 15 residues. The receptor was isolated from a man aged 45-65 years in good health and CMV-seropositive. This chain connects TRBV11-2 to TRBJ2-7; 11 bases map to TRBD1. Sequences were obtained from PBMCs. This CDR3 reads CASSFGQGASYEQYF. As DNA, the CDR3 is TGTGCCAGCAGCTTCGGACAGGGGGCCTCCTACGAGCAGTACTTC.